This is a list of T cell receptor beta chains from one sample in a study of shared clonotypes between healthy human individuals. The assay was immunoSEQ multiplex PCR, and TCRdb's table has in-frame clones only and misses some. The table records millions of clones, over 85% of them present only once. Sequences were obtained from naive CD4+ T cells sorted from blood. Receptors were obtained from a young man in good health. CDR3s include the opening cysteine and the closing phenylalanine or tryptophan. A D gene is named only where the DNA matches it firmly. Size tells how often a clone was seen (once, few, many) or the class of an expanded clone, and some rows leave it out.

j_gene | abundance | d_gene | v_gene | CDR3nt | CDR3aa
TRBJ1-1 | . | . | TRBV30 | TGTGCCTGGAGTGTCCCCAACATGAACACTGAAGCTTTCTTT | CAWSVPNMNTEAFF
TRBJ2-7 | . | . | TRBV2 | TGTGCCAGCAGTGTGGGCACCTCCTACGAGCAGTACTTC | CASSVGTSYEQYF
TRBJ1-1 | . | . | TRBV2 | TGTGCCAGCAGAAAGCAAACCCTAACGGAAGCTTTCTTT | CASRKQTLTEAFF
TRBJ2-7 | . | TRBD2 | TRBV27 | TGTGCCAGCAGTTTGGTGGGACTAGCCCGGTCCGAGCAGTACTTC | CASSLVGLARSEQYF
TRBJ2-5 | . | . | TRBV7-2 | TGTGCCAGCAGCTTAGAAGGGCAGGGGAAAGAGACCCAGTACTTC | CASSLEGQGKETQYF
TRBJ1-5 | . | . | TRBV23-1 | TGCGCCAGCAGTCACTACCTCCGTTGGACGGGTAGCAATCAGCCCCAGCATTTT | CASSHYLRWTGSNQPQHF
TRBJ2-7 | . | TRBD2 | TRBV6-5 | TGTGCCAGCAGTTACTCAACTAGCGGATCCTACGAGCAGTACTTC | CASSYSTSGSYEQYF
TRBJ2-7 | once | . | TRBV19 | TGTGCCAGTAGTCCGACCCCAAGCTACGAGCAGTACTTC | CASSPTPSYEQYF
TRBJ1-2 | . | . | TRBV6-1 | TGTGCCACCGGTCTAATCTATGGCTACACCTTC | CATGLIYGYTF
TRBJ1-5 | . | . | TRBV18 | TGTGCCAGCTCCCTGATGGGGCAGCCCCAGCATTTT | CASSLMGQPQHF
TRBJ2-3 | . | . | TRBV19 | TGTGCCAGTAGTACCCCCCCGGTGAATACGCAGTATTTT | CASSTPPVNTQYF
TRBJ2-7 | . | TRBD1 | TRBV2 | TGTGCCAGCAGTACGAGACAGGGGCACGTGGGGCAGTACTTC | CASSTRQGHVGQYF
TRBJ1-5 | . | . | TRBV6-5 | TGTGCCAGCAGTTACTCGATTTCCCAGCCCCAGCATTTT | CASSYSISQPQHF
TRBJ1-6 | few | . | TRBV6-1 | TGTGCCAGCACCATGCGAATTAGTTCACCCCTCCACTTT | CASTMRISSPLHF
TRBJ2-3 | . | TRBD1 | TRBV18 | TGTGCCAGCTCACCGGGACAGGGGTATACAGATACGCAGTATTTT | CASSPGQGYTDTQYF
TRBJ2-3 | . | TRBD2 | TRBV11-2 | TGTGCCAGCAGCTTAGGACTAGCGGGAGCAGATACGCAGTATTTT | CASSLGLAGADTQYF
TRBJ2-5 | . | . | TRBV5-1 | TGCGCCAGCAGCTCCGGACAGATACAAGAGACCCAGTACTTC | CASSSGQIQETQYF
TRBJ2-2 | . | . | TRBV18 | TGTGCCAGCTCACCAGCACAGGGGAGGAACGGGGAGCTGTTTTTT | CASSPAQGRNGELFF
TRBJ1-4 | few | . | TRBV27 | TGTGCCAGCAGTTTGAACAGGCAGGTTGAAAAACTGTTTTTT | CASSLNRQVEKLFF
TRBJ2-5 | . | . | TRBV11-2 | TGTGCCAGCAGCTTACCGGGCTCGAGGGAGACCCAGTACTTC | CASSLPGSRETQYF
TRBJ2-7 | . | . | TRBV29-1 | TGCAGCGTTAGAAGGGACTACGAGCAGTACTTC | CSVRRDYEQYF
TRBJ2-7 | . | TRBD1 | TRBV2 | TGTGCCAGCTGCCGACAGGGTGGGTACGAGCAGTACTTC | CASCRQGGYEQYF
TRBJ2-2 | . | TRBD2 | TRBV30 | TGTGCCTGGAGTTTAGCGGGGGGGCCTGGCACCGGGGAGCTGTTTTTT | CAWSLAGGPGTGELFF
TRBJ2-3 | . | TRBD2 | TRBV4-1 | TGCGCCAGCAGCCAAGATTTGGGGACTAGCGGGTTCCCTAGCACAGATACGCAGTATTTT | CASSQDLGTSGFPSTDTQYF
TRBJ2-4 | . | . | TRBV7-8 | TGTGCCAGCAGCTTAGGACTGACGGAAACTCTACTTCAGTACTTC | CASSLGLTETLLQYF
TRBJ1-2 | once | . | TRBV4-1 | TGCGCCAGCAGCCAAGGTCGGGCTATGGGGGGCTACACCTTC | CASSQGRAMGGYTF
TRBJ2-7 | few | TRBD1 | TRBV18 | TGTGCCAGCTCACTAAGTACCGGGACAGGGGGCGGAGGGCCTCCGGCCGAGCAGTACTTC | CASSLSTGTGGGGPPAEQYF
TRBJ2-3 | . | TRBD2 | TRBV5-1 | TGCGCCAGCAGCTTAACGGCTAGCGGGAGAGCTATAGAAGGCACAGATACGCAGTATTTT | CASSLTASGRAIEGTDTQYF
TRBJ1-2 | once | TRBD1 | TRBV9 | TGTGCCAGCAGCTTTCAGGACAGGGCGTTTGGCTACACCTTC | CASSFQDRAFGYTF
TRBJ2-7 | . | . | TRBV6-6 | TGTGCCAGCAGTCCCTTACAGGGTTACGAGCAGTACTTC | CASSPLQGYEQYF
TRBJ1-2 | . | TRBD1 | TRBV18 | TGTGCCAGCTCACCATCGGGACAGGGGGCGAGCTACACCTTC | CASSPSGQGASYTF
TRBJ1-2 | once | . | TRBV7-9 | TGTGCCAGCAGCTTTGACGGAGGAGCCTACACCTTC | CASSFDGGAYTF
TRBJ1-3 | . | . | TRBV18 | TGTGCCAGCTCACCTCAGGGCGTCTCTGGAAACACCATATATTTT | CASSPQGVSGNTIYF
TRBJ1-1 | . | . | TRBV11-2 | TGTGCCAGCAACATTGACATTTTAGCGGGTGGAACTGAAGCTTTCTTT | CASNIDILAGGTEAFF
TRBJ1-4 | . | . | TRBV29-1 | TGCAGCGTAGCCGTGGGAAGGAGCGGGGCTAATGAAAAACTGTTTTTT | CSVAVGRSGANEKLFF
TRBJ2-2 | . | . | TRBV5-1 | TGCGCCAGCAGCCTCGAGCCGGGCGCCGGGGAGCTGTTTTTT | CASSLEPGAGELFF
TRBJ2-5 | . | . | TRBV10-3 | TGTGCCATCAGTGACGGACAAGAGACCCAGTACTTC | CAISDGQETQYF
TRBJ2-7 | . | . | TRBV10-3 | TGTGCCATCAGTGAGTCCCGAACACTAGCACTGTCCCGAGAGCAGTACTTC | CAISESRTLALSREQYF
TRBJ2-7 | . | . | TRBV5-5 | TGTGCCAGCAGCTTGGGAGGGCAGGGCTCCTACGAGCAGTACTTC | CASSLGGQGSYEQYF
TRBJ2-1 | . | . | TRBV18 | TGTGCCAGCTCACCTCCCCTAAATGAGCAGTTCTTC | CASSPPLNEQFF
TRBJ2-1 | . | . | TRBV19 | TGTGCCAGTAACTCCGGCCACAATGAGCAGTTCTTC | CASNSGHNEQFF
TRBJ2-4 | . | . | TRBV6-1 | TGTGCCAGCAGTGGACTAGACCCGACAGGGTACATAGACAAAAACATTCAGTACTTC | CASSGLDPTGYIDKNIQYF